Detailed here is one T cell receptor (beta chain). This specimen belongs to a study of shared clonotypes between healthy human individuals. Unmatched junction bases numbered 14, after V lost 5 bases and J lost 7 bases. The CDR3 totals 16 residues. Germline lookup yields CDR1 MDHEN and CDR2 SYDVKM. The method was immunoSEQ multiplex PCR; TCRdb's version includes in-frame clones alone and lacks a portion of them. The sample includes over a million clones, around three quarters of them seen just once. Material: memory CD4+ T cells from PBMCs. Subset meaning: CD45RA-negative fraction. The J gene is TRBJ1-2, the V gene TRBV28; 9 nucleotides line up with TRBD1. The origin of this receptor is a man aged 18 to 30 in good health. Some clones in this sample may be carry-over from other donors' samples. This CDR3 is CASSPPWGQGLTGYTF. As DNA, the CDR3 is TGTGCCAGCAGTCCCCCTTGGGGACAGGGCCTTACTGGCTACACCTTC.